This TCR beta chain was identified in a study of blood T cell repertoires in COVID-19. Study-wide background: Recovery among Cohort 3 donors was established by two negative PCRs, clearance, or symptom resolution. PBMCs, B-cell-depleted T cells, or T cells provided the cDNA or gDNA that made up the material.

Participant ages covered roughly 18 to 89 years across around 25 US areas. Participants were placed into cohorts based on the clinical history they reported. The germline CDR1 and CDR2 sequences are MDHEN and SYDVKM. The CDR3 contains 13 residues. V was shortened by 7 bases and J by 5 bases, with 12 bases between the two germline ends. Produced via immunoSEQ multiplex PCR; TCRdb's table is partial and in-frame only. The table includes approximately 150,000 clones, around 82% detected once. This receptor was taken from a man over 45 in a cohort exposed to, infected with or recovered from COVID-19 (not recorded which). V and J are TRBV28 and TRBJ2-1; D perhaps matches TRBD2 (6 bases). Sequenced input: PBMCs or T cells enriched from blood (not recorded which). CDR3 in amino acids: CASTQSGDNEQFF. The CDR3 region has the DNA TGTGCCAGCACCCAGTCGGGAGACAATGAGCAGTTCTTC.